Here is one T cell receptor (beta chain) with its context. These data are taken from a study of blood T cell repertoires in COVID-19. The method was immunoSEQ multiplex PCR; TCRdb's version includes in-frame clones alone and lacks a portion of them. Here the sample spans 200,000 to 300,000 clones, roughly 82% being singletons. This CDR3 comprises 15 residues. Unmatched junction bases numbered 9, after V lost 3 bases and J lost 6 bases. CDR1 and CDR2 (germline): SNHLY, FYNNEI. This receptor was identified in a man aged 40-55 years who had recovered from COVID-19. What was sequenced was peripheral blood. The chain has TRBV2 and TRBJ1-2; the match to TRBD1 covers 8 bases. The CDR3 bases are TGTGCCAGCAGTGATGAGACAGGGGTGGTTGATGGCTACACCTTC. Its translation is CASSDETGVVDGYTF. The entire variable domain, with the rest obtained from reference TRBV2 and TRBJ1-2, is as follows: EPEVTQTPSHQVTQMGQEVILRCVPISNHLYFYWYRQILGQKVEFLVSFYNNEISEKSEIFDDQFSVERPDGSNFTLKIRSTKLEDSAMYFCASSDETGVVDGYTFGSGTRLTVV.